A selection of T cell receptor beta chains follows, all from one sample in a study of cytomegalovirus exposure and HLA in healthy donors. Profiled with immunoSEQ multiplex PCR; TCRdb holds only in-frame clones, not every one. Counted here are around 200,000 clones, 77% occurring once; the ten biggest clones make up 3.5% to 4.5%. Sequencing used PBMCs. The source is an older woman in good health and CMV-seropositive. The conserved cysteine and the conserved F or W are not part of the CDR3 here. Each record gives: CDR3 length, V gene, CDR3 protein.

cdr3_length: 15; v_call: TRBV7-3; cdr3_aa: ASSLGLAGPLTDTQY
cdr3_length: 14; v_call: TRBV9; cdr3_aa: ASSVEGTVAKNIQY
cdr3_length: 16; v_call: TRBV5-4; cdr3_aa: ASSLGTGGAGFNTEAF
cdr3_length: 9; v_call: TRBV20-1; cdr3_aa: SARGPHEAF
cdr3_length: 13; v_call: TRBV25-1; cdr3_aa: ASSESRGIKNEQF
cdr3_length: 12; v_call: TRBV4-1; cdr3_aa: ASSQVGAGYGYT
cdr3_length: 12; v_call: TRBV9; cdr3_aa: ASSVRERSYEQY
cdr3_length: 16; v_call: TRBV18; cdr3_aa: ASSPRTSGFTSRETQY
cdr3_length: 13; v_call: TRBV10-1; cdr3_aa: ASSESDRAGVGAF
cdr3_length: 13; v_call: TRBV6-6; cdr3_aa: ASSYRDRAGYEQY
cdr3_length: 14; v_call: TRBV7-2; cdr3_aa: ASSPARSTDPDTQY
cdr3_length: 13; v_call: TRBV28; cdr3_aa: ASSLLGTGANGLT
cdr3_length: 12; v_call: TRBV5-1; cdr3_aa: ASSAVLVTGELF